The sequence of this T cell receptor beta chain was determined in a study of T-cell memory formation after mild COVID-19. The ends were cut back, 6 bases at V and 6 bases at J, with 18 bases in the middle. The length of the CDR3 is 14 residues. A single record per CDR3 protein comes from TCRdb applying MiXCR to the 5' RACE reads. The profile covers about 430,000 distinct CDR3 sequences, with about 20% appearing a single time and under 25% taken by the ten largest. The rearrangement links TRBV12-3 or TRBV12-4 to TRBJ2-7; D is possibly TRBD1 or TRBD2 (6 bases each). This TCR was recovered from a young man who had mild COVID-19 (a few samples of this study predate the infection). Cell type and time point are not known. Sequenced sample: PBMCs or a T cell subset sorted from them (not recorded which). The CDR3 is CASSDLGGGLEQYF. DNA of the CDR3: TGTGCCAGCAGCGACTTAGGGGGAGGTCTCGAGCAGTACTTC.